The 9 T cell receptor beta chains presented below share a single source sample, sequenced in a study of cytomegalovirus exposure and HLA in healthy donors. The PCR used 60 Vbeta and 13 Jbeta primers. Clones were sequenced by immunoSEQ multiplex PCR, and TCRdb holds only the in-frame ones, with some missing. The data hold under 150,000 clones, with over 65% observed a single time. The material sequenced was PBMCs. These receptors all come from a man between 40 and 49 years old in good health and CMV-seronegative.

The chain carries TRBV27 and TRBJ2-7, with D tentatively TRBD2 (5 bases). Germline V gives CDR1 MNHEY, CDR2 SMNVEV (reference sequence). The V end lost 4 bases, the J end lost 3 bases, and 16 bases lay between the germline ends. This CDR3 has 15 amino acids. DNA of the CDR3: TGTGCCAGCAGTTACGGGATCGGGGAGATCTACGAGCAGTACTTC. Translation gives CASSYGIGEIYEQYF.

The chain recombines TRBV19 with TRBJ1-5; the D is unclear. The CDR3 runs to 12 residues. V was pared by 7 bases and J by 9 bases, with 13 bases between. Germline V gene sequence: CDR1 LNHDA, CDR2 SQIVND (reference sequence). CDR3 sequence reads: CASTESLGPQHF. The CDR3 coding sequence is TGTGCCAGTACCGAGAGCCTTGGGCCCCAGCATTTT. The full variable domain, its missing parts supplied by reference TRBV19 and TRBJ1-5, is DGGITQSPKYLFRKEGQNVTLSCEQNLNHDAMYWYRQDPGQGLRLIYYSQIVNDFQKGDIAEGYSVSREKKESFPLTVTSAQKNPTAFYLCASTESLGPQHFGDGTRLSIL.

The chain joins TRBV6-5 to TRBJ2-5; D remains ambiguous. Germline loops: CDR1 MNHEY, CDR2 SVGAGI. Trimming shortened V by 0 bases and J by 4 bases, and 12 bases separated the two germline ends. CDR3 length equals 15 residues. The CDR3 DNA sequence: TGTGCCAGCAGTTACTCCCCCTTAAACTCAGAGACCCAGTACTTC. Its translation is CASSYSPLNSETQYF.

This clone was counted only a few times. The chain uses TRBV9 and TRBJ1-2; 10 bases match TRBD1. The CDR3 is 15 residues long. Germline V CDR1 and CDR2: SGDLS, YYNGEE. V lost 2 bases, J lost 5 bases, and 6 bases stayed unmatched. The CDR3 here is CASSVRQGAGYGYTF. CDR3 coding DNA: TGTGCCAGCAGCGTTCGACAGGGGGCTGGGTATGGCTACACCTTC.

This clone was seen a single time. The chain is built from TRBV7-2 and TRBJ2-5; 10 positions agree with TRBD1. The CDR3 is 15 residues long. Germline CDR1 and CDR2: SGHTA and FQGNSA. Trimming took 4 bases from V and 3 from J; bases not matched to a gene: 5. The CDR3 sequence: CASSWAGTGEETQYF. The CDR3 DNA reads TGTGCCAGCAGCTGGGCCGGGACAGGGGAAGAGACCCAGTACTTC.

This clone has more than one count but fewer than ten. V usage is TRBV9 and J usage is TRBJ1-3; D is unclear. Germline V gene sequence: CDR1 SGDLS, CDR2 YYNGEE. Trimming pared 2 bases from V and 0 bases from J, leaving 6 bases between. The length of the CDR3 is 14 residues. The CDR3 DNA reads as TGTGCCAGCAGCGTCGACAACTCTGGAAACACCATATATTTT. Protein sequence: CASSVDNSGNTIYF.

The chain links TRBV19 to TRBJ2-5, with D perhaps matching TRBD2 (6 bases). The CDR3 spans 15 residues. The V end was cut by 5 bases, the J end by 4 bases, with 17 bases between. Per the germline V gene, CDR1 is LNHDA and CDR2 is SQIVND (reference sequence). The DNA for the CDR3 is TGTGCCAGTAGTCGTACTAGCACCTTCCGAGAGACCCAGTACTTC. Protein product: CASSRTSTFRETQYF.

The rearrangement links TRBV5-8 to TRBJ2-3; D is possibly TRBD1 (6 bases). Trimming shortened V by 4 bases and J by 0 bases, and 15 bases separated the two germline ends. This CDR3 is built from 16 residues. Germline CDR1 is SGHTS and CDR2 is YDEGEE. CDR3 region: CASSGTWTASTDTQYF. CDR3 in DNA: TGTGCCAGCAGCGGAACTTGGACAGCTAGCACAGATACGCAGTATTTT.

The CDR3 DNA reads as TGTGCCAGCAGCGTTGACACCGGGACATGGGACACCATATATTTT. This codes for CASSVDTGTWDTIYF. This chain connects TRBV7-8 to TRBJ1-3, with a weak D call TRBD1 (6 bases). V lost 5 bases, J lost 8 bases, and 19 bases lay in between. Per the germline V gene, CDR1 is SGHVS and CDR2 is FQNEAQ. The CDR3 spans 15 residues. Looking up the rest from reference TRBV7-8 and TRBJ1-3 gives the full variable domain: GAGVSQSPRYKVAKRGQDVALRCDPISGHVSLFWYQQALGQGPEFLTYFQNEAQLDKSGLPSDRFFAERPEGSVSTLKIQRTQQEDSAVYLCASSVDTGTWDTIYFGEGSWLTVV.